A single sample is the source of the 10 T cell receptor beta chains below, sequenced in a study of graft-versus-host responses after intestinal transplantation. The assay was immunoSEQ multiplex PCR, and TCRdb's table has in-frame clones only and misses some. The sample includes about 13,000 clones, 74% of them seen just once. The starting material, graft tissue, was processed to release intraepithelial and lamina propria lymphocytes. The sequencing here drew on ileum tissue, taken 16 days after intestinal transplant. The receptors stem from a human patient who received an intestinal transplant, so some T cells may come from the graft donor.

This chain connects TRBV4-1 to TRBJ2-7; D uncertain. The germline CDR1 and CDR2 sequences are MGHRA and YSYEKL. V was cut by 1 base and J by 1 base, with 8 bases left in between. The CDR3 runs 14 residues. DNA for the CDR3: TGCGCCAGCAGCCAAGTCATTAGTTCCTACGAGCAGTACTTC. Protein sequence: CASSQVISSYEQYF.

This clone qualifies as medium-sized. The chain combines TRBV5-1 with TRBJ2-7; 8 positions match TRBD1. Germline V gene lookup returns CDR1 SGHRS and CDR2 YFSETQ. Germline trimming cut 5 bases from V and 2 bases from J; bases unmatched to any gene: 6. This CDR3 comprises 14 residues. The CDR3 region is CASRFGTGAYEQYF. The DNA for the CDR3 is TGCGCCAGCAGATTCGGGACAGGAGCCTACGAGCAGTACTTC.

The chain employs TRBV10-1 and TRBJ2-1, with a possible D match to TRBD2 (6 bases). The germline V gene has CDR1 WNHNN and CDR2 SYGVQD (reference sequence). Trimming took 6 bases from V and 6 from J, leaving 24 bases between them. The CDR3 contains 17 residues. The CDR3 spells CASSPPGGTHFANEQFF. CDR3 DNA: TGCGCCAGCAGCCCTCCGGGCGGGACTCATTTCGCCAATGAGCAGTTCTTC.

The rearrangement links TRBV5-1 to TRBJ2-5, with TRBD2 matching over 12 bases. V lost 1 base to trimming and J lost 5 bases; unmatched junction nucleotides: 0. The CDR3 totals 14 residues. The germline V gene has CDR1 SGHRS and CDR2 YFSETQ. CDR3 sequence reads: CASSLTSGRETQYF. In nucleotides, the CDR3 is TGCGCCAGCAGCTTGACTAGCGGGAGGGAGACCCAGTACTTC.

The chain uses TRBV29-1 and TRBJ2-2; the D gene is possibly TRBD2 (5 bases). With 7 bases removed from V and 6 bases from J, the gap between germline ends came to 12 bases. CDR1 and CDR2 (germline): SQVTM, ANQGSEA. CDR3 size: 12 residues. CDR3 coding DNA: TGCAGCGCCCGACTAAGGGCCGGGGAGCTGTTTTTT. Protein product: CSARLRAGELFF.

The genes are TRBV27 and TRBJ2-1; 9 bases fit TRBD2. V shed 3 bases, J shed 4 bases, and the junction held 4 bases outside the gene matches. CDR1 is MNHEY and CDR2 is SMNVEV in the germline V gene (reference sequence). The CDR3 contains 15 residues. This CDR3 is CASSFSLAGYNEQFF. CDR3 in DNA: TGTGCCAGCAGTTTTAGTCTAGCGGGGTACAATGAGCAGTTCTTC.

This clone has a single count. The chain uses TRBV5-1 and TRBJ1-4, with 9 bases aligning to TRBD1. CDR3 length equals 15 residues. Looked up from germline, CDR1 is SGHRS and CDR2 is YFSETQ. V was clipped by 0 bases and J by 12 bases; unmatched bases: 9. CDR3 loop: CASSLERTGEEELFF. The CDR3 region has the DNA TGCGCCAGCAGCTTGGAGCGGACAGGGGAAGAAGAACTGTTTTTT.

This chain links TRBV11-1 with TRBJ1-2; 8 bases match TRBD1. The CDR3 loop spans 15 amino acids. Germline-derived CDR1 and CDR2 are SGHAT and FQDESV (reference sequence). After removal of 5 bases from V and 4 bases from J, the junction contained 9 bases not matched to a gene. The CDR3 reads CASSPQGQGGYGYTF. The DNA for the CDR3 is TGTGCCAGCAGCCCGCAAGGACAGGGAGGCTATGGCTACACCTTC.

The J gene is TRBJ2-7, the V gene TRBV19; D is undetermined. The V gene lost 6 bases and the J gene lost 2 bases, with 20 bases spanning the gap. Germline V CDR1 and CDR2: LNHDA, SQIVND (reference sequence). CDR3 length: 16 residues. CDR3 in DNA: TGTGCCAGTAGCCCGAGACCACTAAGTAATACCTACGAGCAGTACTTC. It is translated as CASSPRPLSNTYEQYF.

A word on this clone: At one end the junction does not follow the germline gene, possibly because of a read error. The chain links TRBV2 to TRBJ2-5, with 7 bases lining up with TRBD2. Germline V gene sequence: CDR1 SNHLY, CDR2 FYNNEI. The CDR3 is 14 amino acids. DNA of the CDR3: TGTGCCAGCAGTCAAGCAGCGGGGTACGAGACCCAGTACTTC. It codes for CASSQAAGYETQYF.